One sample yielded the 21 T cell receptor beta chains listed below, sequenced in a study of T cell repertoires in cytomegalovirus infection. TCRdb passed the reads through MiXCR, listing each CDR3 protein once. The sample contains some 680,000 distinct CDR3 sequences, about 40% of which appear only once. The sequenced material came from PBMCs. These receptors originate from a human donor in good health (CMV status not recorded). Some clones in this sample may be carry-over from other donors' samples.

The gene calls are TRBV20-1 and TRBJ2-5; perhaps TRBD1 as D (5 bases). Germline lookup yields CDR1 DFQATT and CDR2 SNEGSKA (reference sequence). The CDR3 consists of 12 residues. Trimming removed 5 bases from V and 2 bases from J, with 9 bases in between. The DNA for the CDR3 is TGCAGTGCTCTTCAGGGACAAGAGACCCAGTACTTC. Its protein is CSALQGQETQYF.

This chain connects TRBV20-1 to TRBJ2-5, with D perhaps matching TRBD1 (5 bases). Germline V gene sequence: CDR1 DFQATT, CDR2 SNEGSKA (reference sequence). The CDR3 consists of 12 residues. V lost 3 bases, J lost 4 bases, and 9 bases lay in between. CDR3 DNA sequence: TGCAGTGCTAGCTTGGGGCGAGAGACCCAGTACTTC. As protein: CSASLGRETQYF.

This chain joins TRBV11-3 and TRBJ1-1; possible D gene TRBD1, 6 bases. Trimming pared 3 bases from V and 11 bases from J, leaving 13 bases between. The CDR3 is 12 residues long. From germline, CDR1 is SGHNT and CDR2 YENEEA. Written as DNA, the CDR3 is TGTGCCAGCAGCTTGGGGCAGGGGATGGCTTTCTTT. Translating it yields CASSLGQGMAFF. Based on the CDR3 plus reference TRBV11-3 and TRBJ1-1, the full variable domain is EAGVVQSPRYKIIEKKQPVAFWCNPISGHNTLYWYLQNLGQGPELLIRYENEEAVDDSQLPKDRFSAERLKGVDSTLKIQPAELGDSAVYLCASSLGQGMAFFGQGTRLTVV.

This clonotype has at least ten counts. Here the CDR3 reads CASSPDRTETNEKLFF. The CDR3, as DNA: TGTGCCAGCAGTCCCGACCGGACAGAAACAAATGAAAAACTGTTTTTT. The V gene is TRBV12-3 or TRBV12-4, the J gene TRBJ1-4, with D perhaps matching TRBD1 (6 bases). This CDR3 region has 16 residues. The V end lost 5 bases, the J end lost 5 bases, and 18 bases lay between the germline ends.

This clonotype was seen ten or more times. This rearrangement joins TRBV7-2 to TRBJ2-5; unclear D gene. The CDR3 has 13 amino acids. The germline V gene has CDR1 SGHTA and CDR2 FQGNSA. V lost 5 bases and J 5 bases, leaving 12 bases between the germline ends. The CDR3 DNA follows: TGTGCCAGCAGCACGGCTCCCACTGAGACCCAGTACTTC. Translated, it gives CASSTAPTETQYF.

About this clonotype itself: Given a much more abundant clone one base away, this may be a read error. No conserved phenylalanine or tryptophan ends this CDR3, so it is likely a read error. The chain combines TRBV7-3 with TRBJ2-3, with 7 bases aligning to TRBD2. The germline V gene has CDR1 SGHTA and CDR2 FQGTGA. This CDR3 comprises 15 residues. V trimming: 5 bases; J trimming: 4 bases; junction bases outside the gene matches: 9. CDR3 protein: CASSPTGGLADTQYS. Here the CDR3 DNA reads TGTGCCAGCAGCCCCACGGGGGGATTGGCAGATACGCAGTATTCT.

The chain uses TRBV5-5 and TRBJ1-1; 7 nucleotides align to TRBD1. From germline, CDR1 is SGHKS and CDR2 YYEKEE (reference sequence). CDR3 length equals 14 residues. The junction had 11 bases not matched to a gene; V was cut back by 5 bases and J by 7 bases. CDR3 sequence reads: CASRRRQGEIEAFF. The CDR3 DNA sequence: TGTGCCAGCAGGAGGCGGCAGGGGGAGATTGAAGCTTTCTTT.

The chain couples TRBV6-6 to TRBJ1-5, with 9 bases fitting TRBD1. V gave up 7 bases and J gave up 6 bases; unmatched junction bases: 7. This CDR3 spans 14 amino acids. The V gene's germline CDR1 is MNHNY and CDR2 SVGAGI (reference sequence). CDR3 bases: TGTGCCAGCAAGCGGACAGGGGAAGCTCAGCCCCAGCATTTT. As protein: CASKRTGEAQPQHF.

This clonotype was counted a few times. The chain joins TRBV7-9 to TRBJ2-2, with 8 bases aligning to TRBD2. Germline CDR1 and CDR2: SEHNR and FQNEAQ (reference sequence). Unmatched junction bases numbered 10, after V lost 5 bases and J lost 5 bases. The CDR3 runs to 16 residues. The CDR3 sequence: CASSPTGGPGTGELFF. The CDR3 DNA is TGTGCCAGCAGCCCCACGGGGGGGCCAGGAACCGGGGAGCTGTTTTTT.

This clonotype showed up many times. DNA for the CDR3: TGTGCCAGCAGCCCCCGGACAGAACTTTACTATGGCTACACCTTC. Protein product: CASSPRTELYYGYTF. This sequence joins TRBV7-2 and TRBJ1-2, with a weak D call TRBD1 (6 bases). V gave up 5 bases and J gave up 3 bases, with 16 bases separating them. The V gene's germline CDR1 is SGHTA and CDR2 FQGNSA. The CDR3 length is 15 residues.

This chain connects TRBV20-1 to TRBJ1-2; 9 bases match TRBD1. Trimming cost V 6 bases and J 7 bases; bases outside gene matches: 9. Germline lookup yields CDR1 DFQATT and CDR2 SNEGSKA (reference sequence). This CDR3 contains 13 residues. The CDR3 DNA is TGCAGTGCCCCGGGACAGGGAGTCACTGGCTACACCTTC. It encodes CSAPGQGVTGYTF.

This clonotype was seen more than once but under ten times. The chain uses TRBV19 and TRBJ2-2; D gene uncertain. Deletions cut 7 bases from V and 0 bases from J, with 6 bases between. The CDR3 has 13 residues. Germline V gene lookup returns CDR1 LNHDA and CDR2 SQIVND (reference sequence). DNA for the CDR3: TGTGCCAGTAATCCTGCGAACACCGGGGAGCTGTTTTTT. Translating gives CASNPANTGELFF.

The chain joins TRBV28 to TRBJ2-7; D not resolved. Germline V gives CDR1 MDHEN, CDR2 SYDVKM. Trimming cost V 7 bases and J 7 bases, with 11 bases left between them. The CDR3 has 11 amino acids. The CDR3 DNA reads TGTGCCAGCACTCATTCGAGAGAGCAGTACTTC. Its protein is CASTHSREQYF.

Concerning this clonotype itself: It is likely a read error, because the conserved phenylalanine at the end of the CDR3 is missing. CDR3 nucleotide sequence: TGCGCCAGCAGCCAAGAAGGGGGCGGCACTAACTATGGCTACACCTTA. Translating it yields CASSQEGGGTNYGYTL. The chain uses TRBV4-3 and TRBJ1-2, with 7 bases fitting TRBD1. The CDR3 has 16 amino acids. The V segment lost 0 bases and the J segment 0 bases; nucleotides outside the gene matches: 4. In germline, CDR1 is LGHNA, CDR2 YSLEER.

The CDR3 region is CASSPGLAGASQETQYF. In DNA, the CDR3 is TGTGCCAGTAGTCCCGGACTAGCGGGGGCCAGCCAAGAGACCCAGTACTTC. The chain recombines TRBV19 with TRBJ2-5; 13 nucleotides agree with TRBD2. Germline lookup yields CDR1 LNHDA and CDR2 SQIVND (reference sequence). The CDR3 covers 17 residues. With 5 bases clipped from V and 1 base from J, the junction kept 7 bases outside the gene matches.

This clonotype has a count of ten or more. The V and J genes are TRBV6-5 and TRBJ2-1; perhaps D is TRBD1 or TRBD2 (6 bases each). Trimming stripped 3 bases from V and 3 bases from J, with 12 bases between. CDR3 length: 15 residues. Germline V CDR1 and CDR2: MNHEY, SVGAGI. In DNA form, the CDR3 reads TGTGCCAGCAGTTATTCTGGAGGGGGCTACAATGAGCAGTTCTTC. The encoded protein is CASSYSGGGYNEQFF.

This rearrangement joins TRBV5-4 to TRBJ1-5; 7 bases align to TRBD1. Germline lookup yields CDR1 SGHNT and CDR2 YYREEE (reference sequence). CDR3 size: 16 residues. The junction had 4 bases not matched to a gene; V was cut back by 1 base and J by 0 bases. In nucleotides, the CDR3 is TGTGCCAGCAGCTTGTGGACAGGTGGTAGCAATCAGCCCCAGCATTTT. Translating it yields CASSLWTGGSNQPQHF.

Only a few counts were recorded for this clonotype. V and J are TRBV7-2 and TRBJ1-1; no clear D. The germline V gene has CDR1 SGHTA and CDR2 FQGNSA. The CDR3 spans 15 residues. V lost 6 bases, J lost 5 bases, and 19 bases lay in between. CDR3 in DNA: TGTGCCAGCAGACCTCGTTCAGTGGGTGGAACTGAAGCTTTCTTT. It is translated as CASRPRSVGGTEAFF. The full variable domain, with the rest looked up from reference TRBV7-2 and TRBJ1-1, is GAGVSQSPSNKVTEKGKDVELRCDPISGHTALYWYRQSLGQGLEFLIYFQGNSAPDKSGLPSDRFSAERTGGSVSTLTIQRTQQEDSAVYLCASRPRSVGGTEAFFGQGTRLTVV.

V usage is TRBV19 and J usage is TRBJ1-5, with D tentatively TRBD1 (5 bases). The germline V gene encodes CDR1 LNHDA and CDR2 SQIVND (reference sequence). Deletions cut 4 bases from V and 5 bases from J, with 12 bases between. CDR3 length: 14 residues. CDR3 residues: CASSKTRGDQPQHF. For the CDR3, the DNA is TGTGCCAGTAGTAAGACCCGAGGGGATCAGCCCCAGCATTTT.

The rearrangement joins TRBV12-5 to TRBJ2-2; the D is unclear. Trimming took off 3 bases at V and 3 bases at J, with 5 bases between the two ends. Germline V gene sequence: CDR1 LGHNT, CDR2 FRNRAP. This CDR3 is built from 13 residues. CDR3: CASGFTYTGELFF. In nucleotides, the CDR3 is TGTGCTAGTGGTTTTACATACACCGGGGAGCTGTTTTTT.

The sample holds one count of this clonotype. Written as DNA, the CDR3 is TGTGACTGCAGCTCCCCTGGGGGGGGGTTCTATGGCTACACCTTC. Residues: CDCSSPGGGFYGYTF. V gene TRBV7-2 combines with J gene TRBJ1-2, with a possible D match to TRBD1 (5 bases). Germline CDR1 and CDR2: SGHTA and FQGNSA. This CDR3 has 15 residues.